The clone carrying this T cell receptor beta chain was detected a few times. This sample is drawn from a study of T cell repertoires in cytomegalovirus infection. Turning to the study itself: Public TCR beta signatures provided an indication of both CMV infection and a matching HLA type.

The ends were cut back, 1 base at V and 7 bases at J, with 14 bases in the middle. This CDR3 contains 15 residues. The germline V gene encodes CDR1 LGHNA and CDR2 YSLEER. TCRdb re-derived calls from the reads in MiXCR, one entry per CDR3 protein. This table holds over 200,000 distinct CDR3 sequences, around 15% found once. The clonotype was recovered from a human donor in good health (CMV status not recorded). Some clones in this sample may be carry-over from other donors' samples. The sample consisted of PBMCs. The chain couples TRBV4-3 to TRBJ1-5; D gene ambiguous. The CDR3 coding sequence is TGCGCCAGCAGCCAAGTATGGTCAGGTCGACAGCCCCAGCATTTT. This translates into CASSQVWSGRQPQHF.